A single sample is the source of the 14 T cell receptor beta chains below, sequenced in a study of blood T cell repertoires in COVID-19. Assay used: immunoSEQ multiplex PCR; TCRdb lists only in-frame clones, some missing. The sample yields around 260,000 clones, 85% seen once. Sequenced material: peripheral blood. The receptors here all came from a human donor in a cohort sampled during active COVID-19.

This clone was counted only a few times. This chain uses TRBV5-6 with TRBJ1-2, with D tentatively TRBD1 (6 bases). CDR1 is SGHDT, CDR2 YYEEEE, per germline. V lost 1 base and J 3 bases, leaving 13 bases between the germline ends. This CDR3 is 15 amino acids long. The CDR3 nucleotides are TGTGCCAGCAGCTTGTCGCTGGGGGCTTACTATGGCTACACCTTC. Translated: CASSLSLGAYYGYTF.

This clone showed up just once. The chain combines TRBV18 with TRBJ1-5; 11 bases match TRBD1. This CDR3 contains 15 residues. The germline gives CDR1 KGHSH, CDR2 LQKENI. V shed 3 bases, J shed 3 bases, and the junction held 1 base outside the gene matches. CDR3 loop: CASSPDRGLNQPQHF. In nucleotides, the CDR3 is TGTGCCAGCTCACCGGACAGGGGGCTCAATCAGCCCCAGCATTTT.

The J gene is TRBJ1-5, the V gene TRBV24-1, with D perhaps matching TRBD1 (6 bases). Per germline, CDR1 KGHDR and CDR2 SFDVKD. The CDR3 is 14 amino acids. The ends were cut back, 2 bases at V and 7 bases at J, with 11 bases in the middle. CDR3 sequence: CATSDSGVGQPQHF. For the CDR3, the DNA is TGTGCCACCAGTGATTCAGGGGTAGGGCAGCCCCAGCATTTT.

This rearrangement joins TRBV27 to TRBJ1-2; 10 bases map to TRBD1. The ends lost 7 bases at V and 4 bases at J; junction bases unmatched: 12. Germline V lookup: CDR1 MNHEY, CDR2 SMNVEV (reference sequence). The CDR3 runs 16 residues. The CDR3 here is CASTSGTGDLGYGYTF. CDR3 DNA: TGTGCCAGCACATCCGGGACAGGGGACCTCGGCTATGGCTACACCTTC.

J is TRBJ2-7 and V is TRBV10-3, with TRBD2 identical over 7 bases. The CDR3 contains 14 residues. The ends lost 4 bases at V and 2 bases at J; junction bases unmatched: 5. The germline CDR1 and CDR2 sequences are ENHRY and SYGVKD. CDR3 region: CAISVAGGTYEQYF. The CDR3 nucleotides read TGTGCCATCAGTGTAGCGGGCGGAACCTACGAGCAGTACTTC.

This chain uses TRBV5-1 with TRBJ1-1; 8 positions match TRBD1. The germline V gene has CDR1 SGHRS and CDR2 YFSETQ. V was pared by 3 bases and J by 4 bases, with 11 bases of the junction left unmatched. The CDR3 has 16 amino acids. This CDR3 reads CASSYGQGRLLTEAFF. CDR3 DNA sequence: TGCGCCAGCAGCTACGGACAGGGAAGGCTCCTCACTGAAGCTTTCTTT. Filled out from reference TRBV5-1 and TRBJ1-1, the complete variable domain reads KAGVTQTPRYLIKTRGQQVTLSCSPISGHRSVSWYQQTPGQGLQFLFEYFSETQRNKGNFPGRFSGRQFSNSRSEMNVSTLELGDSALYLCASSYGQGRLLTEAFFGQGTRLTVV.

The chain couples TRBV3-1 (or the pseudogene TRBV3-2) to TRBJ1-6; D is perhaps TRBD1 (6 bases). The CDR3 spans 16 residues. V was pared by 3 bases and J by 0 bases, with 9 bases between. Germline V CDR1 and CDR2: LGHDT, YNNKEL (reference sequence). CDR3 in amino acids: CASSHTGRSYNSPLHF. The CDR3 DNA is TGTGCCAGCAGCCACACAGGGCGCTCCTATAATTCACCCCTCCACTTT.

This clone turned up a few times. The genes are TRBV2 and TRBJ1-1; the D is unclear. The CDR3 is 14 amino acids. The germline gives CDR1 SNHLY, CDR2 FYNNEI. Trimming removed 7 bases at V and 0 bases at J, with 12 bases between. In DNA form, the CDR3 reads TGTGCCAGCATGAACAGCCACATGAACACTGAAGCTTTCTTT. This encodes CASMNSHMNTEAFF.

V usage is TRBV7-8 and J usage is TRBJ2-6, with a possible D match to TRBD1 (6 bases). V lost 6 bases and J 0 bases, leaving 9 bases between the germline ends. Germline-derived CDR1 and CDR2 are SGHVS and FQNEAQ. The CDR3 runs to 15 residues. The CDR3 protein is CASSAGASGANVLTF. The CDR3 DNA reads TGTGCCAGCAGTGCAGGGGCCTCTGGGGCCAACGTCCTGACTTTC.

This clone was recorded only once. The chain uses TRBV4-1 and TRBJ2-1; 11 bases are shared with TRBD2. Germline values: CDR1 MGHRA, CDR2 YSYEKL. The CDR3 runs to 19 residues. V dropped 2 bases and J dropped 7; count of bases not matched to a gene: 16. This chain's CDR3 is CASSQRFSLLAGAGNEQFF. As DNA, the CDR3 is TGCGCCAGCAGCCAACGATTTAGCCTACTAGCGGGAGCAGGGAATGAGCAGTTCTTC.

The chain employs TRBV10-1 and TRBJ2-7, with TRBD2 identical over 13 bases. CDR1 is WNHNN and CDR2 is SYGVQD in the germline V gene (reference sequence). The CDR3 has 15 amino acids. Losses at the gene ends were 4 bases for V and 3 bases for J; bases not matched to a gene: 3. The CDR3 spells CASSARTSGSYEQYF. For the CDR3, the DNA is TGCGCCAGCAGTGCCCGGACTAGCGGGAGCTACGAGCAGTACTTC.

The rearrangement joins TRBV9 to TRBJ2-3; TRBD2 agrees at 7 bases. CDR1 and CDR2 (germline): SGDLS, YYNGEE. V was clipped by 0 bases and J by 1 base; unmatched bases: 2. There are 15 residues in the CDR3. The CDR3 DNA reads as TGTGCCAGCAGCGTAGGGGCGGGAGGCACAGATACGCAGTATTTT. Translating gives CASSVGAGGTDTQYF.

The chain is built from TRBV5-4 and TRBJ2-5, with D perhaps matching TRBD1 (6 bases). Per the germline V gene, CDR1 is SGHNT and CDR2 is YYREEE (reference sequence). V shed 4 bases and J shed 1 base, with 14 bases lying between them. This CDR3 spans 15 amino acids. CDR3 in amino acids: CASSPNPTGQETQYF. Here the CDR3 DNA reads TGTGCCAGCAGCCCCAACCCGACAGGCCAAGAGACCCAGTACTTC.

CDR3 region: CASSWGGSGSTTDTQYF. The CDR3 DNA reads as TGTGCCAGCAGCTGGGGGGGTAGCGGGAGTACGACAGATACGCAGTATTTT. V is TRBV7-6 and J is TRBJ2-3, with 9 bases fitting TRBD2. The CDR3 totals 17 residues. Germline values: CDR1 SGHVS, CDR2 FNYEAQ. With V trimmed by 4 bases and J by 3 bases, 11 bases remained unmatched.